This TCR beta chain was recovered during a study of T cell changes during pregnancy in multiple sclerosis. V was pared by 1 base and J by 0 bases, with 12 bases between. Germline V gene lookup returns CDR1 MDHEN and CDR2 SYDVKM. The CDR3 totals 16 residues. Clones were read by immunoSEQ multiplex PCR, and TCRdb kept only the in-frame ones, dropping some. Among tens of thousands of clones, about 93% were seen once, and the ten largest hold over 0.55%. The sample here was CD4+ T cells from peripheral blood mononuclear cells, taken in the third trimester of pregnancy. The chain has TRBV28 and TRBJ1-2, with D perhaps TRBD1 (5 bases). The TCR comes from a female donor with multiple sclerosis, enrolled in a pregnancy study. CDR3: CASSLFTGGTNYGYTF. The CDR3 region has the DNA TGTGCCAGCAGTTTATTCACAGGCGGAACTAACTATGGCTACACCTTC.